A single sample is the source of the 10 T cell receptor beta chains below, sequenced in a study of radiation and T cells in renal cell carcinoma. As to time point: baseline pretreatment blood. This sample's treatment: 15 Gy SBRT to primary tumor, nephrectomy 4 weeks later. TCRdb's table, derived via immunoSEQ multiplex PCR, lists solely in-frame clones and lacks some. This sample has about 150,000 clones, with more than 70% found just once. This specimen consisted of blood, obtained from a patient whose treatment included radiotherapy and nephrectomy. Receptors originate from a woman in her forties or fifties with renal cell carcinoma.

The V and J genes are TRBV7-2 and TRBJ1-1; D ambiguous. V lost 2 bases and J 4 bases, leaving 8 bases between the germline ends. The V gene's germline CDR1 is SGHTA and CDR2 FQGNSA. This CDR3 is built from 13 residues. In DNA form, the CDR3 reads TGTGCCAGCAGCTTATCTCCGGGCACTGAAGCTTTCTTT. As protein: CASSLSPGTEAFF.

The chain has TRBV19 and TRBJ1-1, with a weak D call TRBD1 (5 bases). The V end lost 7 bases, the J end lost 8 bases, and 23 bases lay between the germline ends. The CDR3 sequence is 15 residues long. Germline-derived CDR1 and CDR2 are LNHDA and SQIVND (reference sequence). In DNA form, the CDR3 reads TGTGCCAGTACCTCCTTTGGCAGGGCCTCAATAGAAGCTTTCTTT. Residues: CASTSFGRASIEAFF.

This rearrangement joins TRBV18 to TRBJ1-5, with D possibly being TRBD1 (5 bases). This CDR3 contains 13 residues. CDR1 KGHSH and CDR2 LQKENI come from the germline V gene. V lost 5 bases and J 4 bases, leaving 9 bases between the germline ends. The CDR3 sequence is CASSGDQNQPQHF. The CDR3 region has the DNA TGTGCCAGCTCAGGGGACCAAAATCAGCCCCAGCATTTT.

V is TRBV5-4 and J is TRBJ2-7; 9 bases agree with TRBD2. The V segment lost 2 bases and the J segment 7 bases; nucleotides outside the gene matches: 13. Per the germline V gene, CDR1 is SGHNT and CDR2 is YYREEE (reference sequence). CDR3 length: 16 amino acids. CDR3 loop: CASSFPAGGGAGEQYF. The DNA for the CDR3 is TGTGCCAGCAGCTTCCCGGCAGGCGGGGGGGCTGGTGAGCAGTACTTC.

This clone was seen a few times. The V gene is TRBV30, the J gene TRBJ1-1; 7 positions match TRBD1. The germline V gene encodes CDR1 GTSNPN and CDR2 SVGIG (reference sequence). V was pared by 2 bases and J by 4 bases, with 4 bases of the junction left unmatched. The CDR3 totals 13 residues. The CDR3 sequence is CAWSRGPVTEAFF. CDR3 sequence (DNA): TGTGCCTGGAGTAGGGGGCCGGTCACTGAAGCTTTCTTT.

This clone has a single count. The CDR3 loop is CASRKRQGEGTEAFF. CDR3 nucleotide sequence: TGTGCCAGCAGGAAAAGACAGGGGGAAGGCACTGAAGCTTTCTTT. The chain carries TRBV2 and TRBJ1-1; TRBD1 matches at 9 bases. The CDR3 spans 15 residues. V lost 6 bases to trimming and J lost 4 bases; unmatched junction nucleotides: 9. Germline V gene sequence: CDR1 SNHLY, CDR2 FYNNEI.

The genes are TRBV19 and TRBJ2-1, with TRBD1 identical over 7 bases. This CDR3 is 12 amino acids long. From germline, CDR1 is LNHDA and CDR2 SQIVND (reference sequence). V dropped 7 bases and J dropped 6; count of bases not matched to a gene: 3. In DNA form, the CDR3 reads TGTGCCAGTATCGACAGGGTCAATGAGCAGTTCTTC. Translating it yields CASIDRVNEQFF.

The gene calls are TRBV29-1 and TRBJ2-3; TRBD2 matches at 8 bases. V lost 2 bases and J lost 2; bases outside the gene matches: 6. The CDR3 totals 15 residues. Looked up from germline, CDR1 is SQVTM and CDR2 is ANQGSEA. The CDR3 here is CSVEKSGRFTDTQYF. Here the CDR3 DNA reads TGCAGCGTTGAAAAGAGCGGGAGATTCACAGATACGCAGTATTTT.

The V and J genes are TRBV4-1 and TRBJ2-1; TRBD2 matches at 9 bases. Germline V gives CDR1 MGHRA, CDR2 YSYEKL. The ends lost 4 bases at V and 1 base at J; junction bases unmatched: 5. The CDR3 runs 16 residues. CDR3 nucleotide sequence: TGCGCCAGCAGCCGGGCGGGGGGGTCTTCCTACAATGAGCAGTTCTTC. Amino acids: CASSRAGGSSYNEQFF.

V gene TRBV7-2 combines with J gene TRBJ1-2; perhaps TRBD1 as D (6 bases). Trimming shortened V by 1 base and J by 8 bases, and 14 bases separated the two germline ends. This CDR3 has 14 amino acids. Germline V gene data show CDR1 as SGHTA and CDR2 as FQGNSA. This CDR3 is CASSLGQAVEGYTF. CDR3 sequence (DNA): TGTGCCAGCAGCTTAGGACAGGCGGTAGAGGGCTACACCTTC. The variable domain in full, completed from reference TRBV7-2 and TRBJ1-2, reads GAGVSQSPSNKVTEKGKDVELRCDPISGHTALYWYRQSLGQGLEFLIYFQGNSAPDKSGLPSDRFSAERTGGSVSTLTIQRTQQEDSAVYLCASSLGQAVEGYTFGSGTRLTVV.